These 13 T cell receptor beta chains came from one sample sequenced in a study of T cells in Graves' hyperthyroidism and ophthalmopathy. Amplification yielded TCR beta CDR3 regions, with RNA transcripts as the source. The primer set for the first-round RT-PCR of the TCR CDR3 was HTBI. TCRdb re-called the multiplex PCR reads with MiXCR, one entry per CDR3 protein. Seen here are more than 600,000 distinct CDR3 sequences, about 15% observed once, and the top ten hold roughly 8%. Sequencing was performed on blood. These receptors came from a man aged 18 to 29 with Graves' hyperthyroidism.

This clonotype was observed at least ten times. The chain uses TRBV28 and TRBJ1-1; D unclear. The CDR3 runs 16 residues. The V and J ends lost 3 bases and 3 bases respectively, with 17 bases between them. Germline assignment: CDR1 MDHEN and CDR2 SYDVKM. CDR3 nucleotides: TGTGCCAGCAGTTTGGCAGCCATCGGTAGACACACTGAAGCTTTCTTT. Its translation: CASSLAAIGRHTEAFF.

The V and J genes are TRBV2 and TRBJ2-1, with 9 bases aligning to TRBD1. J was trimmed by 8 bases and V by 7 bases; bases with no gene match: 9. The CDR3 runs 14 residues. CDR1 SNHLY and CDR2 FYNNEI come from the germline V gene. CDR3 region: CASITGTGTDEQFF. In nucleotides, the CDR3 is TGTGCCAGCATTACCGGGACAGGGACGGATGAGCAGTTCTTC.

This clonotype came up a few times. V gene TRBV6-1 combines with J gene TRBJ2-5; D ambiguous. CDR1 and CDR2 (germline): MNHNS, SASEGT. The CDR3 sequence is 13 residues long. Trimming took off 11 bases at V and 4 bases at J, with 17 bases between the two ends. CDR3 region: CAGQDGPGETQYF. The CDR3 DNA follows: TGTGCCGGCCAGGACGGCCCAGGAGAGACCCAGTACTTC.

This clonotype has just a few counts. V usage is TRBV6-2 or TRBV6-3 and J usage is TRBJ2-7; TRBD1 matches at 11 bases. The V gene's germline CDR1 is MNHEY and CDR2 SVGEGT. CDR3 length: 17 amino acids. V was clipped by 0 bases and J by 3 bases; unmatched bases: 7. DNA of the CDR3: TGTGCCAGCAGTTACTCGGTAACCGGGACAGGGGGCTACGAGCAGTACTTC. Translation gives CASSYSVTGTGGYEQYF.

Here the CDR3 reads CSARDFLAGHQPQHF. The CDR3 coding sequence is TGCAGTGCTAGAGATTTTTTGGCAGGACATCAGCCCCAGCATTTT. The chain has TRBV20-1 and TRBJ1-5; no clear D. V lost 0 bases to trimming and J lost 5 bases, with 14 bases between them. Germline V gene lookup returns CDR1 DFQATT and CDR2 SNEGSKA (reference sequence). CDR3 length: 15 residues.

The chain links TRBV2 to TRBJ1-3, with D unresolved. Germline V gives CDR1 SNHLY, CDR2 FYNNEI. The CDR3 has 13 amino acids. Trimming shortened V by 8 bases and J by 4 bases, and 12 bases separated the two germline ends. The CDR3 sequence is CASGRSTGNTIYF. The CDR3 nucleotides read TGTGCCAGCGGGAGGTCCACCGGAAACACCATATATTTT.

In its sample, this clonotype was seen many times. The rearrangement uses TRBV18 and TRBJ2-5, with 8 bases lining up with TRBD2. CDR1 is KGHSH and CDR2 is LQKENI in the germline V gene. V dropped 3 bases and J dropped 5; count of bases not matched to a gene: 8. The CDR3 has 15 residues. The CDR3 here is CASSPSGTSKETQYF. The CDR3 coding sequence is TGTGCCAGCTCACCGTCCGGGACTAGTAAGGAGACCCAGTACTTC.

This clonotype has more than one count but fewer than ten. The chain is built from TRBV29-1 and TRBJ2-7; 7 bases map to TRBD2. Germline lookup yields CDR1 SQVTM and CDR2 ANQGSEA. The CDR3 is 14 amino acids. V was clipped by 4 bases and J by 0 bases; unmatched bases: 6. Written as DNA, the CDR3 is TGCAGCGTTGGCGGCGGGGGAGACTCCTACGAGCAGTACTTC. As protein: CSVGGGGDSYEQYF.

The CDR3 DNA sequence: TGTGCCAGCAGCTCCCCCATACACTCAAAGAACTATGGCTACACCTTC. Its translation: CASSSPIHSKNYGYTF. The J gene is TRBJ1-2, the V gene TRBV28; D remains unclear. CDR1 MDHEN and CDR2 SYDVKM come from the germline V gene. V gave up 6 bases and J gave up 2 bases, with 19 bases separating them. The CDR3 covers 16 residues.

This clonotype was seen many times. The V and J genes are TRBV30 and TRBJ2-1; 8 bases are a match to TRBD2. Germline V gene sequence: CDR1 GTSNPN, CDR2 SVGIG (reference sequence). The CDR3 sequence is 15 residues long. The CDR3 sequence is CGGVQGGRPYNEQFF. The CDR3 coding sequence is TGTGGGGGCGTCCAGGGCGGGAGGCCCTACAATGAGCAGTTCTTC.

The rearrangement uses TRBV20-1 and TRBJ2-7, with 10 bases matching TRBD1. The CDR3 covers 15 residues. Unmatched junction bases numbered 11, after V lost 4 bases and J lost 5 bases. CDR1 and CDR2 (germline): DFQATT, SNEGSKA (reference sequence). The CDR3 DNA follows: TGCAGTGCTACAGTACCGGGACAGGGGAAGCACGAGCAGTACTTC. It yields the protein CSATVPGQGKHEQYF.

In this sample, this clonotype turned up a few times. The J gene is TRBJ2-5, the V gene TRBV20-1, with D possibly TRBD1 on 5 matching bases. Germline lookup yields CDR1 DFQATT and CDR2 SNEGSKA (reference sequence). The CDR3 length is 13 residues. Between the trimmed V and J ends, which lost 4 bases and 7 bases, there was a span of 16 bases. CDR3 coding DNA: TGCAGTGCTAAAGTACAGGCCTTAGGGACCCAGTACTTC. It translates to CSAKVQALGTQYF.

In this sample, this clonotype turned up many times. The chain is built from TRBV10-3 and TRBJ1-5, with 8 bases lining up with TRBD1. V was clipped by 0 bases and J by 6 bases; unmatched bases: 10. The length of the CDR3 is 17 residues. From germline, CDR1 is ENHRY and CDR2 SYGVKD. The CDR3 sequence is CAISESDPRQGTQPQHF. Written as DNA, the CDR3 is TGTGCCATCAGTGAGTCCGACCCGAGACAGGGGACTCAGCCCCAGCATTTT.